The present TCR beta chain was sequenced within a study of blood T cell repertoires in COVID-19. Study-level background: Italy, Spain and the United States were the sources of the convalescent and acute COVID-19 samples. From T cells, B-cell-depleted T cells, or PBMCs came the material, which was cDNA or gDNA.

After removal of 3 bases from V and 7 bases from J, the junction contained 4 bases not matched to a gene. The CDR3 consists of 14 residues. Looked up from germline, CDR1 is SGDLS and CDR2 is YYNGEE. Under the authors' procedure: The assay estimated nucleated cells by amplifying reference gene primers. TCRdb's table, derived via immunoSEQ multiplex PCR, lists solely in-frame clones and lacks some. V and J calls and clone size come straight from that table; D and trimming were deduced from the DNA. The sample lists roughly 250,000 clones; around 88% were seen once. Sequencing used peripheral blood. The genes are TRBV9 and TRBJ2-3, with 11 bases fitting TRBD2. This clonotype originated in a man aged 25 to 40 with acute or convalescent COVID-19. This CDR3 is CASSDSGRANTQYF. In DNA, the CDR3 is TGTGCCAGCAGCGATAGCGGGAGGGCAAATACGCAGTATTTT.